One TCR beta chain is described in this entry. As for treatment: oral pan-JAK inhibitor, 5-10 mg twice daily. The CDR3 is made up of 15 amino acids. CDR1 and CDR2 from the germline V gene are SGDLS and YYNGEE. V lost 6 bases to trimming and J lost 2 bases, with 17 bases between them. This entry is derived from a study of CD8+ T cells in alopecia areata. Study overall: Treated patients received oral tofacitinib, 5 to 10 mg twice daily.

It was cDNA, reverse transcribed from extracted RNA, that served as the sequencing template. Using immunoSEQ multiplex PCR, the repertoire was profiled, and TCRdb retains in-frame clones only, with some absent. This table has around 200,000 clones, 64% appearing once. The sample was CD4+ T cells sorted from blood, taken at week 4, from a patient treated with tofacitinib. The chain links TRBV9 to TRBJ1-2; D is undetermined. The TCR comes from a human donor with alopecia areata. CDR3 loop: CASTYTWTGNYGYTF. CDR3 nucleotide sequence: TGTGCCAGCACCTATACTTGGACGGGGAACTATGGCTACACCTTC.